This T cell receptor (beta chain) was observed in a study of technical replicates of blood from a handful of donors. Generated by immunoSEQ multiplex PCR, the TCRdb table keeps only in-frame clones and is missing some. The sample includes 45,000 to 60,000 clones, roughly 95% of them seen just once. Germline CDR1 reads MNHNS; CDR2 reads SASEGT. The CDR3 extends over 15 amino acids. J lost 0 bases, V lost 8 bases, and 10 bases had no gene match. This clone appeared a single time. The sequenced sample consisted of T cells isolated from PBMCs. The source of this sequence is a human donor in good health. J is TRBJ2-7 and V is TRBV6-1; 7 positions match TRBD1. CDR3 coding DNA: TGTGCCAGCGGATACCTGGACAGGAGCTCCTACGAGCAGTACTTC. It codes for CASGYLDRSSYEQYF.